This T cell receptor (beta chain) stems from a study of blood T cell repertoires in COVID-19. TCRdb's table, derived via immunoSEQ multiplex PCR, lists solely in-frame clones and lacks some. The sample consists of approximately 150,000 clones, roughly 88% of them appearing once. The CDR3 spans 16 residues. CDR1 MNHEY and CDR2 SMNVEV come from the germline V gene (reference sequence). Between the trimmed V and J ends, which lost 7 bases and 1 base, there was a span of 18 bases. The participants were between roughly 18 and 90 years old and came from some 25 US areas. Each participant's cohort was designated according to participant-reported clinical history.

The receptor comes from a man in his fifties or sixties who had recovered from COVID-19. The gene calls are TRBV27 and TRBJ2-3, with D maybe TRBD2 (6 bases). Specimen: PBMCs or T cells enriched from blood (not recorded which). CDR3: CASKGTSRSRTDTQYF. CDR3 DNA: TGTGCCAGCAAAGGGACTTCTCGATCGCGCACAGATACGCAGTATTTT.